The 25 T cell receptor beta chains presented below share a single source sample, sequenced in a study of T-cell memory formation after mild COVID-19. TCRdb reprocessed the 5' RACE reads with MiXCR, giving one entry per CDR3 protein. The sample carries some 410,000 distinct CDR3 sequences, roughly a quarter recorded once. What was sequenced was PBMCs or a T cell subset sorted from them (not recorded which). Every receptor here comes from an adult woman who had mild COVID-19 (a few samples of this study predate the infection). Cell type and time point are not known.

The chain has TRBV6-1 and TRBJ1-4, with no clear D. V shed 8 bases and J shed 7 bases, with 11 bases lying between them. CDR3 length: 12 amino acids. Germline V gives CDR1 MNHNS, CDR2 SASEGT. The CDR3 region has the DNA TGTGCCAGCGAGCGGTTTGGTGAAAAACTGTTTTTT. This encodes CASERFGEKLFF.

This clonotype was seen more than once but under ten times. This chain connects TRBV13 to TRBJ2-7; 8 positions match TRBD2. Germline trimming cut 3 bases from V and 2 bases from J; bases unmatched to any gene: 6. This CDR3 has 15 amino acids. The germline CDR1 and CDR2 sequences are PRHDT and FYEKMQ (reference sequence). Here the CDR3 reads CASSFSTSGPYEQYF. The DNA of the CDR3 is TGTGCCAGCAGCTTCAGTACTAGCGGACCCTACGAGCAGTACTTC.

V is TRBV24-1 and J is TRBJ1-2; D gene uncertain. CDR1 is KGHDR, CDR2 SFDVKD, per germline. This CDR3 is 12 amino acids long. CDR3 protein: CGRCKANYGYTF. The CDR3 DNA reads as TGTGGGAGGTGCAAGGCTAACTATGGCTACACCTTC.

The chain links TRBV19 to TRBJ2-2; possibly TRBD2 for D (5 bases). CDR3 length: 13 residues. Germline V gives CDR1 LNHDA, CDR2 SQIVND (reference sequence). V was cut by 5 bases and J by 4 bases, with 8 bases left in between. For the CDR3, the DNA is TGTGCCAGTAGTCCCGGGGTCACCGGGGAGCTGTTTTTT. Translated: CASSPGVTGELFF.

This clonotype has more than one count but fewer than ten. V gene TRBV7-3 combines with J gene TRBJ2-1; a weak D match, TRBD1 (5 bases). Germline V CDR1 and CDR2: SGHTA, FQGTGA. This CDR3 has 14 residues. Trimming left V 5 bases short and J 0 bases short, with 8 bases between. CDR3 DNA: TGTGCCAGCAGCAGGGGAAACTCCTACAATGAGCAGTTCTTC. Translating it yields CASSRGNSYNEQFF.

This clonotype turned up a few times. V is TRBV5-4 and J is TRBJ2-2; perhaps D is TRBD1 or TRBD2 (7 bases each). Germline CDR1 and CDR2: SGHNT and YYREEE (reference sequence). The germline V and J ends were trimmed by 4 bases and 0 bases, with 13 bases remaining between them. This CDR3 has 16 amino acids. CDR3 coding DNA: TGTGCCAGCAGCCCAGGGGGGGGGACGAACACCGGGGAGCTGTTTTTT. Encoded protein: CASSPGGGTNTGELFF.

V is TRBV4-3 and J is TRBJ2-1, with TRBD2 matching 8 bases. V lost 6 bases to trimming and J lost 8 bases; unmatched junction nucleotides: 15. CDR3 length equals 16 residues. Germline V gives CDR1 LGHNA, CDR2 YSLEER. Here the CDR3 DNA reads TGCGCCAGCAGGGGGAACCGCGGGGGGCGTCCTCATGAGCAGTTCTTC. Its protein is CASRGNRGGRPHEQFF.

This clonotype was seen a handful of times. V gene TRBV12-3 or TRBV12-4 combines with J gene TRBJ1-2; weak D call: TRBD1 (6 bases). Trimming took off 9 bases at V and 8 bases at J, with 16 bases between the two ends. CDR3 length: 12 residues. The CDR3 coding sequence is TGTGCCAGTGGTCACAGGGCGGCCGGCTACACCTTC. The encoded protein is CASGHRAAGYTF.

This clonotype was counted between two and nine times. The rearrangement uses TRBV20-1 and TRBJ1-4; D remains unclear. The CDR3 is 13 residues long. Trimming stripped 3 bases from V and 6 bases from J, with 11 bases between. Looked up from germline, CDR1 is DFQATT and CDR2 is SNEGSKA (reference sequence). CDR3 nucleotide sequence: TGCAGTGCTAGGGAGAGTAGCCATGAAAAACTGTTTTTT. It translates to CSARESSHEKLFF.

The J gene is TRBJ1-1, the V gene TRBV7-8, with unresolved D. Germline CDR1 is SGHVS and CDR2 is FQNEAQ. The germline V and J ends were trimmed by 8 bases and 1 base, with 8 bases remaining between them. CDR3 size: 12 residues. The CDR3 loop is CASGRRNTEAFF. CDR3 DNA: TGTGCCAGCGGTAGGAGGAACACTGAAGCTTTCTTT.

This clonotype was picked up a small number of times. The chain links TRBV18 to TRBJ2-3; D may be TRBD2 (5 bases). The length of the CDR3 is 14 residues. With 3 bases removed from V and 6 bases from J, the gap between germline ends came to 13 bases. Germline lookup yields CDR1 KGHSH and CDR2 LQKENI. The CDR3 region is CASSPPTRVDTQYF. The CDR3 DNA sequence: TGTGCCAGCTCACCTCCAACTAGGGTGGATACGCAGTATTTT.

CDR3 DNA sequence: TGTGCCAGCGGATCCAGGGGGGCTCTGGCCTCCAATCAGCCCCAGCATTTT. It codes for CASGSRGALASNQPQHF. The chain combines TRBV27 with TRBJ1-5, with TRBD1 matching 7 bases. Germline CDR1 reads MNHEY; CDR2 reads SMNVEV (reference sequence). The CDR3 loop spans 17 amino acids. V lost 8 bases to trimming and J lost 3 bases; unmatched junction nucleotides: 16.

This clonotype was counted once. The rearrangement links TRBV29-1 to TRBJ1-4, with 9 positions matching TRBD1. This CDR3 has 13 amino acids. The ends lost 6 bases at V and 7 bases at J; junction bases unmatched: 6. Per germline, CDR1 SQVTM and CDR2 ANQGSEA. The CDR3: CSVRTGVSEKLFF. The CDR3 DNA reads as TGCAGCGTCCGGACAGGGGTCAGTGAAAAACTGTTTTTT.

The rearrangement joins TRBV20-1 to TRBJ2-1; 9 bases align to TRBD2. CDR3 length: 15 residues. V trimming: 3 bases; J trimming: 2 bases; junction bases outside the gene matches: 5. Germline CDR1 is DFQATT and CDR2 is SNEGSKA (reference sequence). CDR3 in DNA: TGCAGTGCTAGGTTTGCTAGCGGGGCCTACAATGAGCAGTTCTTC. Translating it yields CSARFASGAYNEQFF.

This chain connects TRBV19 to TRBJ2-7; no firm D call. The CDR3 extends over 11 amino acids. Trimming cost V 4 bases and J 9 bases, with 10 bases left between them. Germline assignment: CDR1 LNHDA and CDR2 SQIVND (reference sequence). DNA of the CDR3: TGTGCCAGTAGTACAGAACGCAGGCAGTACTTC. Its translation is CASSTERRQYF.

This clonotype was seen a single time. The chain joins TRBV11-3 to TRBJ2-3, with 9 bases aligning to TRBD2. The CDR3 is made up of 14 amino acids. Germline V lookup: CDR1 SGHNT, CDR2 YENEEA. The V and J ends lost 5 bases and 10 bases, in that order; junction bases with no gene match: 10. This CDR3 reads CASSHRLIAGAQYF. DNA of the CDR3: TGTGCCAGCAGCCACAGGTTGATAGCGGGGGCGCAGTATTTT. Variable domain in full (rest from reference TRBV11-3 and TRBJ2-3): EAGVVQSPRYKIIEKKQPVAFWCNPISGHNTLYWYLQNLGQGPELLIRYENEEAVDDSQLPKDRFSAERLKGVDSTLKIQPAELGDSAVYLCASSHRLIAGAQYFGPGTRLTVL.

The CDR3 loop reads CASSQDRTGQETQYF. The DNA of the CDR3 is TGCGCCAGCAGCCAAGATCGGACAGGGCAAGAGACCCAGTACTTC. This sequence joins TRBV4-3 and TRBJ2-5; 8 nucleotides agree with TRBD1. Losses at the gene ends were 0 bases for V and 2 bases for J; bases not matched to a gene: 2. The germline gives CDR1 LGHNA, CDR2 YSLEER. This CDR3 has 15 residues.

This chain links TRBV12-3 or TRBV12-4 with TRBJ1-2; tentatively, D is TRBD1 (6 bases). V lost 5 bases and J 5 bases, leaving 18 bases between the germline ends. The CDR3 extends over 15 amino acids. CDR3 nucleotide sequence: TGTGCCAGCAGTCTGAGAAGGACAGAAATATATGGCTACACCTTC. Amino acids: CASSLRRTEIYGYTF.

The rearrangement joins TRBV5-1 to TRBJ2-7; 14 nucleotides agree with TRBD2. V lost 3 bases to trimming and J lost 0 bases; unmatched junction nucleotides: 5. CDR3 length: 17 residues. Germline lookup yields CDR1 SGHRS and CDR2 YFSETQ. This chain's CDR3 is CASSSGGLAGASYEQYF. Here the CDR3 DNA reads TGCGCCAGCAGCTCGGGGGGACTAGCGGGAGCCTCCTACGAGCAGTACTTC. The variable domain in full, with the rest retrieved from reference TRBV5-1 and TRBJ2-7, is KAGVTQTPRYLIKTRGQQVTLSCSPISGHRSVSWYQQTPGQGLQFLFEYFSETQRNKGNFPGRFSGRQFSNSRSEMNVSTLELGDSALYLCASSSGGLAGASYEQYFGPGTRLTVT.

This clonotype was counted many times. V is TRBV5-6 and J is TRBJ2-3; D is possibly TRBD1 (5 bases). V was clipped by 0 bases and J by 8 bases, with 10 bases between them. The CDR3 consists of 13 residues. In germline, CDR1 is SGHDT, CDR2 YYEEEE. CDR3 nucleotides: TGTGCCAGCAGCTTGGCGGACAAGAGTACGCAGTATTTT. Amino acid sequence: CASSLADKSTQYF.

The chain employs TRBV19 and TRBJ2-7; D ambiguous. Trimming took off 3 bases at V and 0 bases at J, with 9 bases between the two ends. Germline V gene lookup returns CDR1 LNHDA and CDR2 SQIVND (reference sequence). This CDR3 comprises 14 residues. For the CDR3, the DNA is TGTGCCAGTAGTATCACAAGCACCTCCTACGAGCAGTACTTC. Translation: CASSITSTSYEQYF.

This clonotype turned up a few times. The chain joins TRBV29-1 to TRBJ2-2, with 7 bases matching TRBD1. V lost 4 bases, J lost 4 bases, and 9 bases stayed unmatched. Germline loops: CDR1 SQVTM, CDR2 ANQGSEA. CDR3 size: 15 residues. CDR3 amino acids: CSVAETGKGTGELFF. The CDR3 DNA reads TGCAGCGTTGCCGAGACAGGGAAAGGCACCGGGGAGCTGTTTTTT.

This clonotype came up a few times. The chain carries TRBV5-5 and TRBJ1-1; the D gene is possibly TRBD1 (6 bases). Germline V gives CDR1 SGHKS, CDR2 YYEKEE (reference sequence). The CDR3 totals 16 residues. Deletions cut 6 bases from V and 0 bases from J, with 18 bases between. CDR3 sequence reads: CASTPIWTVMNTEAFF. The CDR3 DNA sequence: TGTGCCAGCACGCCGATCTGGACAGTCATGAACACTGAAGCTTTCTTT. The full variable domain, completed using reference TRBV5-5 and TRBJ1-1, is DAGVTQSPTHLIKTRGQQVTLRCSPISGHKSVSWYQQVLGQGPQFIFQYYEKEERGRGNFPDRFSARQFPNYSSELNVNALLLGDSALYLCASTPIWTVMNTEAFFGQGTRLTVV.

This clonotype showed up just a few times. The chain carries TRBV7-3 and TRBJ2-7, with D perhaps TRBD1 or TRBD2 (5 bases each). V shed 2 bases and J shed 1 base, with 12 bases lying between them. The CDR3 is 15 amino acids. From germline, CDR1 is SGHTA and CDR2 FQGTGA. The CDR3 sequence: CASSLLPGPSYEQYF. The DNA for the CDR3 is TGTGCCAGCAGCTTATTACCGGGACCTTCCTACGAGCAGTACTTC.

The V call is TRBV6-5, the J call TRBJ1-5; 7 nucleotides align to TRBD1. The CDR3 length is 15 residues. Germline CDR1 reads MNHEY; CDR2 reads SVGAGI. The junction had 4 bases not matched to a gene; V was cut back by 0 bases and J by 5 bases. In DNA form, the CDR3 reads TGTGCCAGCAGTTACTCGAACCAGGGGGATCAGCCCCAGCATTTT. It translates to CASSYSNQGDQPQHF.